This T cell receptor beta chain appears in the sequencing data of a study of blood T cells in healthy people across ages. PCR was performed a second time for roughly 7 to 11 cycles using a sample-barcoded 5' primer and a J-beta primer mix. TCRdb recomputed calls from the 5' RACE reads with MiXCR, one row per CDR3 protein. The sample lists about 720,000 distinct CDR3 sequences; roughly 25% were seen once. This CDR3 is built from 12 residues. Germline assignment: CDR1 SQVTM and CDR2 ANQGSEA. V was trimmed by 4 bases and J by 1 base, leaving 8 bases between them. In this sample, this clonotype turned up a few times. The data were also submitted as part of a second study, on T cells of mothers and their children. That paper states: Every mother produced more than 9.5 million TCR beta CDR3 reads, whereas every child provided several million.

V gene TRBV29-1 combines with J gene TRBJ2-7, with D unresolved. This clonotype was obtained from a boy younger than 18 in good health. Sequencing was performed on blood. CDR3 sequence: CSVVAASYEQYF. CDR3 bases: TGCAGCGTTGTGGCGGCGTCCTACGAGCAGTACTTC.